The next 7 T cell receptor beta chains were all read from a single sample in a study of blood T cell repertoires in COVID-19. Data came from immunoSEQ multiplex PCR; TCRdb stores just in-frame clones and leaves some out. The sample consists of fewer than 250,000 clones, approximately 86% of them appearing once. Sequencing input: PBMCs or T cells enriched from blood (not recorded which). The receptors shown here come from a middle-aged woman in a cohort exposed to, infected with or recovered from COVID-19 (not recorded which).

The J gene is TRBJ1-2, the V gene TRBV28; D is perhaps TRBD1 (5 bases). From germline, CDR1 is MDHEN and CDR2 SYDVKM. This CDR3 is 16 amino acids long. Trimming removed 6 bases at V and 1 base at J, with 18 bases between. The DNA for the CDR3 is TGTGCCAGCAGCCCCCCCGACTGGGGCAGTAACTATGGCTACACCTTC. Translation gives CASSPPDWGSNYGYTF.

This clone has just one count. V and J are TRBV14 and TRBJ1-2, with TRBD1 matching over 9 bases. The CDR3 contains 15 residues. V was clipped by 4 bases and J by 3 bases; unmatched bases: 6. CDR1 is SGHDN, CDR2 FVKESK, per germline. The CDR3 nucleotides are TGTGCCAGCAGCCTGGGACAGGGAGGCTACTATGGCTACACCTTC. Protein: CASSLGQGGYYGYTF.

The J gene is TRBJ1-5, the V gene TRBV19; D perhaps matches TRBD1 (5 bases). The CDR3 spans 15 residues. Germline V gene lookup returns CDR1 LNHDA and CDR2 SQIVND (reference sequence). Trimming removed 3 bases at V and 3 bases at J, with 12 bases between. CDR3 in amino acids: CASSIVLGDNQPQHF. In DNA, the CDR3 is TGTGCCAGTAGTATTGTGTTAGGGGACAATCAGCCCCAGCATTTT. Using reference TRBV19 and TRBJ1-5 for the parts outside the CDR3, the full variable domain is DGGITQSPKYLFRKEGQNVTLSCEQNLNHDAMYWYRQDPGQGLRLIYYSQIVNDFQKGDIAEGYSVSREKKESFPLTVTSAQKNPTAFYLCASSIVLGDNQPQHFGDGTRLSIL.

The J gene is TRBJ2-1, the V gene TRBV10-2; 9 bases are shared with TRBD1. V shed 3 bases, J shed 5 bases, and the junction held 11 bases outside the gene matches. The CDR3 loop spans 17 amino acids. Germline CDR1 and CDR2: WSHSY and SAAADI. CDR3 nucleotides: TGCGCCAGCAGTGACACCTCCGGGACAGGGTTAAACAATGAGCAGTTCTTC. It yields the protein CASSDTSGTGLNNEQFF.

V usage is TRBV28 and J usage is TRBJ2-7; D perhaps matches TRBD2 (5 bases). Trimming left V 3 bases short and J 1 base short, with 7 bases between. Germline V gene lookup returns CDR1 MDHEN and CDR2 SYDVKM. The CDR3 consists of 13 residues. The CDR3 reads CASSFRDSYEQYF. The CDR3 coding sequence is TGTGCCAGCAGTTTTCGGGATTCCTACGAGCAGTACTTC.

The V call is TRBV5-1, the J call TRBJ2-2; TRBD1 agrees at 10 bases. Germline-derived CDR1 and CDR2 are SGHRS and YFSETQ. Germline trimming cut 0 bases from V and 3 bases from J; bases unmatched to any gene: 2. The CDR3 extends over 16 amino acids. CDR3 protein: CASSLVGQGYTGELFF. Here the CDR3 DNA reads TGCGCCAGCAGCTTGGTGGGACAGGGGTACACCGGGGAGCTGTTTTTT.

This sequence joins TRBV7-9 and TRBJ2-7, with a weak D call TRBD1 (6 bases). Per the germline V gene, CDR1 is SEHNR and CDR2 is FQNEAQ (reference sequence). The CDR3 covers 17 residues. Trimming left V 2 bases short and J 5 bases short, with 22 bases between. The CDR3 loop is CASSLPFSRDKDHEQYF. The CDR3 nucleotides are TGTGCCAGCAGCTTACCCTTTTCTCGGGACAAGGACCACGAGCAGTACTTC.